The 30 T cell receptor beta chains in this list originate from one sample, sequenced in a study of cytomegalovirus exposure and HLA in healthy donors. Use of 60 Vbeta and 13 Jbeta primers characterized the PCR. Libraries were prepared by immunoSEQ multiplex PCR; TCRdb keeps only in-frame clonotypes and omits some of them. The data contain about 65,000 clones, 60% to 80% of them singletons. The source material was PBMCs. Receptor source: a man aged 30-40 years in good health and CMV-seronegative.

This clone has more than one count but fewer than ten. This chain links TRBV11-2 with TRBJ2-7, with 10 bases aligning to TRBD1. Germline-derived CDR1 and CDR2 are SGHAT and FQNNGV. Losses at the gene ends were 2 bases for V and 5 bases for J; bases not matched to a gene: 6. This CDR3 is 15 amino acids long. CDR3 sequence reads: CASSLFTGQGDEQYF. The CDR3 coding sequence is TGTGCCAGCAGCTTATTCACCGGACAGGGGGACGAGCAGTACTTC.

Only a few counts were recorded for this clone. Here the CDR3 DNA reads TGTGCCAGCAGTCCAGATTCCAAGAACACTGAAGCTTTCTTT. Its translation: CASSPDSKNTEAFF. The chain links TRBV5-6 to TRBJ1-1; no definite D call. The CDR3 runs 14 residues. V was shortened by 5 bases and J by 1 base, with 12 bases between the two germline ends. Germline values: CDR1 SGHDT, CDR2 YYEEEE.

This chain links TRBV6-5 with TRBJ2-7, with 7 bases lining up with TRBD1. This CDR3 has 14 residues. CDR1 and CDR2 from the germline V gene are MNHEY and SVGAGI. V was pared by 8 bases and J by 2 bases, with 9 bases of the junction left unmatched. In DNA, the CDR3 is TGTGCCAGCGGAGACAGGGAAGTCGCCTACGAGCAGTACTTC. Amino acids: CASGDREVAYEQYF.

CDR3 DNA sequence: TGTGCCAGCAGTTTCCGACAGGGCCCCTATGGCTACACCTTC. It codes for CASSFRQGPYGYTF. J is TRBJ1-2 and V is TRBV6-6; the match to TRBD1 covers 7 bases. CDR3 length: 14 residues. The germline gives CDR1 MNHNY, CDR2 SVGAGI (reference sequence). After removal of 4 bases from V and 4 bases from J, the junction contained 6 bases not matched to a gene.

The chain recombines TRBV5-6 with TRBJ2-7; D possibly corresponds to TRBD2 (7 bases). The CDR3 contains 14 residues. CDR1 and CDR2 (germline): SGHDT, YYEEEE. Trimming cost V 0 bases and J 5 bases, with 12 bases left between them. CDR3 nucleotides: TGTGCCAGCAGCTTGGGGGGGGGCTTGGACGAGCAGTACTTC. This sequence encodes CASSLGGGLDEQYF.

The chain has TRBV5-8 and TRBJ2-5; 7 bases agree with TRBD1. From germline, CDR1 is SGHTS and CDR2 YDEGEE. The CDR3 is 16 amino acids. The V segment lost 2 bases and the J segment 1 base; nucleotides outside the gene matches: 8. In nucleotides, the CDR3 is TGTGCCAGCAGCTTCGGGACAGCCTTCTTCCAAGAGACCCAGTACTTC. Translated: CASSFGTAFFQETQYF.

The chain links TRBV5-6 to TRBJ1-2; D may be TRBD1 (5 bases). Trimming took off 7 bases at V and 4 bases at J, with 17 bases between the two ends. The CDR3 extends over 14 amino acids. Germline values: CDR1 SGHDT, CDR2 YYEEEE. The CDR3 region is CASSQGAGSYGYTF. The CDR3 bases are TGTGCCAGCTCCCAAGGGGCTGGCAGCTATGGCTACACCTTC.

The chain has TRBV5-1 and TRBJ2-6; 7 bases match TRBD1. With V trimmed by 1 base and J by 3 bases, 10 bases remained unmatched. The CDR3 runs 18 residues. From germline, CDR1 is SGHRS and CDR2 YFSETQ. The chain's CDR3 is CASSLSQGETFGANVLTF. Written as DNA, the CDR3 is TGCGCCAGCAGCTTGTCCCAGGGGGAAACCTTTGGGGCCAACGTCCTGACTTTC.

This clone turned up a few times. J is TRBJ2-2 and V is TRBV6-4; 7 bases align to TRBD2. The germline CDR1 and CDR2 sequences are MRHNA and SNTAGT. The CDR3 is 13 amino acids. The J segment lost 3 bases and the V segment lost 7 bases, leaving 2 bases of the junction unmatched. Here the CDR3 reads CASKAGDTGELFF. The CDR3 nucleotides read TGTGCCAGCAAGGCGGGGGACACCGGGGAGCTGTTTTTT.

The J gene is TRBJ1-2, the V gene TRBV6-5, with 9 nucleotides matching TRBD1. The CDR3 spans 14 residues. The V gene's germline CDR1 is MNHEY and CDR2 SVGAGI. The junction had 10 bases not matched to a gene; V was cut back by 8 bases and J by 6 bases. The CDR3 spells CASCPWGQGDGYTF. CDR3 nucleotides: TGTGCCAGCTGTCCCTGGGGACAGGGAGATGGCTACACCTTC.

The J gene is TRBJ2-3, the V gene TRBV9; 7 bases agree with TRBD1. J lost 4 bases, V lost 2 bases, and 4 bases had no gene match. The CDR3 extends over 14 amino acids. In germline, CDR1 is SGDLS, CDR2 YYNGEE. CDR3 nucleotide sequence: TGTGCCAGCAGCGTCCACAGGGGTGCAGATACGCAGTATTTT. The encoded protein is CASSVHRGADTQYF.

This rearrangement joins TRBV4-2 to TRBJ2-7; 11 bases align to TRBD1. J lost 6 bases, V lost 0 bases, and 10 bases had no gene match. This CDR3 region has 17 residues. From germline, CDR1 is LGHNA and CDR2 YNFKEQ. CDR3 sequence: CASSQEGQGVPIGEQYF. DNA for the CDR3: TGTGCCAGCAGCCAAGAGGGACAGGGGGTGCCTATTGGCGAGCAGTACTTC.

This chain connects TRBV30 to TRBJ2-2; D gene unclear. V was shortened by 0 bases and J by 5 bases, with 16 bases between the two germline ends. CDR3 size: 16 residues. Germline V gives CDR1 GTSNPN, CDR2 SVGIG (reference sequence). CDR3 bases: TGTGCCTGGAGTGTTGCCCGGGTCCGTGGGACCGGGGAGCTGTTTTTT. It yields the protein CAWSVARVRGTGELFF.

This chain joins TRBV29-1 and TRBJ2-7; D is possibly TRBD1 (6 bases). Germline assignment: CDR1 SQVTM and CDR2 ANQGSEA. The CDR3 covers 12 residues. V gave up 4 bases and J gave up 5 bases, with 12 bases separating them. The CDR3 sequence is CSVVRGYNEQYV. The CDR3, as DNA: TGCAGCGTTGTGAGGGGGTACAACGAGCAGTACGTC.

This clone was counted a few times. This CDR3 reads CASSYGEGTGELFF. The DNA for the CDR3 is TGTGCCAGCAGTTACGGGGAGGGTACCGGGGAGCTGTTTTTT. The gene calls are TRBV6-5 and TRBJ2-2; TRBD2 matches at 7 bases. Germline V CDR1 and CDR2: MNHEY, SVGAGI. The trim removed 2 bases at V and 5 bases at J, leaving 2 bases unmatched. The CDR3 is made up of 14 amino acids.

V and J are TRBV20-1 and TRBJ1-2; D unclear. The CDR3 extends over 11 amino acids. Germline assignment: CDR1 DFQATT and CDR2 SNEGSKA (reference sequence). With 5 bases removed from V and 8 bases from J, the gap between germline ends came to 12 bases. CDR3 protein: CSARGPRGYTF. CDR3 sequence (DNA): TGCAGTGCTCGAGGCCCCCGGGGCTACACCTTC.

V usage is TRBV21-1 and J usage is TRBJ2-7; the DNA was not compared with TRBD1, the D call given in the table. TRBV21-1 is marked as a pseudogene. The CDR3 has 17 amino acids. As DNA, the CDR3 is TGTGCCAGCAGCCCCTTCCCCAGACAGGTATGTCCCTACGAGCAGTACTTC. Residues: CASSPFPRQVCPYEQYF.

V gene TRBV5-1 combines with J gene TRBJ2-7, with TRBD2 as a possible D gene (6 bases). The CDR3 has 13 residues. Germline V gives CDR1 SGHRS, CDR2 YFSETQ. Between the trimmed V and J ends, which lost 5 bases and 1 base, there was a span of 10 bases. The CDR3 loop is CASSGGLSYEQYF. CDR3 nucleotides: TGCGCCAGCAGTGGAGGGTTATCCTACGAGCAGTACTTC.

This clone has more than one count but fewer than ten. The chain recombines TRBV29-1 with TRBJ2-5, with D perhaps TRBD1 (6 bases). CDR1 SQVTM and CDR2 ANQGSEA come from the germline V gene. CDR3 size: 12 residues. V was clipped by 5 bases and J by 0 bases, with 7 bases between them. CDR3 DNA sequence: TGCAGCGTTAGGGGGTACCAAGAGACCCAGTACTTC. The encoded protein is CSVRGYQETQYF. The full variable domain, rest sourced from reference TRBV29-1 and TRBJ2-5, is SAVISQKPSRDICQRGTSLTIQCQVDSQVTMMFWYRQQPGQSLTLIATANQGSEATYESGFVIDKFPISRPNLTFSTLTVSNMSPEDSSIYLCSVRGYQETQYFGPGTRLLVL.

The chain is built from TRBV10-3 and TRBJ2-7; D remains ambiguous. The CDR3 length is 14 residues. Germline values: CDR1 ENHRY, CDR2 SYGVKD. Trimming took 6 bases from V and 2 from J, leaving 14 bases between them. In nucleotides, the CDR3 is TGTGCCATCAGACGAGACACGGAAGCCTACGAGCAGTACTTC. Its translation: CAIRRDTEAYEQYF.

The chain joins TRBV7-9 to TRBJ2-2, with 9 positions matching TRBD1. The V gene's germline CDR1 is SEHNR and CDR2 FQNEAQ (reference sequence). The V gene end was trimmed by 4 bases and the J gene end by 6 bases; junction bases not matched to a gene: 12. There are 17 residues in the CDR3. The CDR3 here is CASSYIQGATGAGELFF. In DNA form, the CDR3 reads TGTGCCAGCAGCTATATACAGGGGGCTACTGGCGCCGGGGAGCTGTTTTTT. Filled out from reference TRBV7-9 and TRBJ2-2, the complete variable domain reads DTGVSQNPRHKITKRGQNVTFRCDPISEHNRLYWYRQTLGQGPEFLTYFQNEAQLEKSRLLSDRFSAERPKGSFSTLEIQRTEQGDSAMYLCASSYIQGATGAGELFFGEGSRLTVL.

This clone showed up just a few times. The chain employs TRBV4-1 and TRBJ2-4, with D maybe TRBD2 (6 bases). Trimming shortened V by 4 bases and J by 1 base, and 17 bases separated the two germline ends. From germline, CDR1 is MGHRA and CDR2 YSYEKL. This CDR3 is 17 amino acids long. This CDR3 is CASSRGPGGRAKNIQYF. Here the CDR3 DNA reads TGCGCCAGCAGCCGAGGACCTGGGGGGAGGGCCAAAAACATTCAGTACTTC.

This clone showed up just once. This rearrangement joins TRBV4-2 to TRBJ2-7; 7 nucleotides line up with TRBD2. V lost 0 bases and J lost 3; bases outside the gene matches: 8. Germline-derived CDR1 and CDR2 are LGHNA and YNFKEQ. This CDR3 contains 16 residues. CDR3 DNA: TGTGCCAGCAGCCAAGATGGGGGGGACCCGGACTACGAGCAGTACTTC. Translated, it gives CASSQDGGDPDYEQYF.

J is TRBJ1-1 and V is TRBV5-6, with TRBD1 matching 10 bases. CDR3 size: 15 residues. V was pared by 2 bases and J by 6 bases, with 7 bases of the junction left unmatched. The germline V gene encodes CDR1 SGHDT and CDR2 YYEEEE. CDR3: CASSFGTGAPAEAFF. The CDR3, as DNA: TGTGCCAGCAGCTTCGGGACAGGGGCGCCGGCTGAAGCTTTCTTT.

V gene TRBV25-1 combines with J gene TRBJ2-5; 15 bases are shared with TRBD2. The CDR3 totals 16 residues. With V trimmed by 5 bases and J by 5 bases, 6 bases remained unmatched. Per the germline V gene, CDR1 is MGHDK and CDR2 is SYGVNS. The DNA of the CDR3 is TGTGCCAGCAGTTACGGGACTAGCGGGGGGCGGGAGACCCAGTACTTC. This codes for CASSYGTSGGRETQYF. Complete variable domain (other parts from reference TRBV25-1 and TRBJ2-5): EADIYQTPRYLVIGTGKKITLECSQTMGHDKMYWYQQDPGMELHLIHYSYGVNSTEKGDLSSESTVSRIRTEHFPLTLESARPSHTSQYLCASSYGTSGGRETQYFGPGTRLLVL.

This chain joins TRBV7-2 and TRBJ2-5, with 12 nucleotides matching TRBD2. CDR3 length: 18 amino acids. The junction had 12 bases not matched to a gene; V was cut back by 2 bases and J by 5 bases. Germline V gene sequence: CDR1 SGHTA, CDR2 FQGNSA. The CDR3 protein is CASSLQGLAGGFGETQYF. The CDR3 coding sequence is TGTGCCAGCAGCTTACAGGGGCTAGCGGGGGGGTTCGGGGAGACCCAGTACTTC.

The rearrangement joins TRBV7-7 to TRBJ2-5, with a possible D match to TRBD2 (6 bases). Deletions cut 3 bases from V and 1 base from J, with 15 bases between. CDR1 is SSHAT, CDR2 FNYEAQ, per germline (reference sequence). This CDR3 comprises 16 residues. DNA for the CDR3: TGTGCCAGCAGCTTGGAGGGCAGGGTGGCCCAAGAGACCCAGTACTTC. Protein sequence: CASSLEGRVAQETQYF.

The chain uses TRBV6-1 and TRBJ2-5; the D gene is possibly TRBD1 (5 bases). Germline lookup yields CDR1 MNHNS and CDR2 SASEGT. The CDR3 is made up of 13 amino acids. The germline V and J ends were trimmed by 4 bases and 2 bases, with 8 bases remaining between them. The CDR3 coding sequence is TGTGCCAGCAGTGGACAGTCTCAAGAGACCCAGTACTTC. It yields the protein CASSGQSQETQYF.

This chain joins TRBV6-5 and TRBJ1-2, with 10 bases fitting TRBD1. Trimming cost V 0 bases and J 5 bases; bases outside gene matches: 6. The CDR3 has 16 residues. The germline CDR1 and CDR2 sequences are MNHEY and SVGAGI. In nucleotides, the CDR3 is TGTGCCAGCAGTTACTCCCCGTCGGGACAGGGGTATGGCTACACCTTC. It translates to CASSYSPSGQGYGYTF.

The chain employs TRBV19 and TRBJ1-5, with no clear D. Trimming took 6 bases from V and 1 from J, leaving 10 bases between them. Germline CDR1 reads LNHDA; CDR2 reads SQIVND (reference sequence). This CDR3 contains 14 residues. This CDR3 is CASSPDWSNQPQHF. CDR3 nucleotides: TGTGCCAGTAGCCCTGACTGGAGCAATCAGCCCCAGCATTTT.